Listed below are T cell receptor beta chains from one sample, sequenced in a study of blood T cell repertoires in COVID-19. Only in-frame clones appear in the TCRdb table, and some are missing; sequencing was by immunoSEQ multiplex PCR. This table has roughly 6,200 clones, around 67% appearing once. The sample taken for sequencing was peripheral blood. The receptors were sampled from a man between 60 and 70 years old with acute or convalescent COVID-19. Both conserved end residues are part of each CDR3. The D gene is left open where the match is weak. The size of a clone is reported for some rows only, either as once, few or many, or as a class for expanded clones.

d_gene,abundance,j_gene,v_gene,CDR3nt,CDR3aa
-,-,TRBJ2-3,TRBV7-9,TGTGCCAGCAGCTTGGCTCCAGCGGCAGATACGCAGTATTTT,CASSLAPAADTQYF
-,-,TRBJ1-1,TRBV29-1,TGCAGCGCGGATACAGGGACAATGAACACTGAAGCTTTCTTT,CSADTGTMNTEAFF
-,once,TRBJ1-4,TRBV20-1,TGCAGTGCTAGTGGGGGGGCTAATGAAAAACTGTTTTTT,CSASGGANEKLFF
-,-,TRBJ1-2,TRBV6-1,TGTGCCAGCAGTGAACAGTATGGCTACACCTTC,CASSEQYGYTF
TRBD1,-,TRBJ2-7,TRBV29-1,TGCAGCGTTAGGGGCAGGGGACAGAATGATAATTACGAGCAGTACTTC,CSVRGRGQNDNYEQYF
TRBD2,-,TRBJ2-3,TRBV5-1,TGCGCCAGCAGCCCCTGGACTAGCGGGGACGTGGAGAACACGCAGTATTTT,CASSPWTSGDVENTQYF
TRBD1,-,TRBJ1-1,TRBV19,TGTGCCAGTAGTATAGGGACAGGGGGCACTGAAGCTTTCTTT,CASSIGTGGTEAFF
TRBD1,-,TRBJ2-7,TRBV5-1,TGCGCCAGCAGCTTGGACAGGGGCTCCTCCTACGAGCAGTACTTC,CASSLDRGSSYEQYF
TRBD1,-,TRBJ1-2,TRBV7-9,TGTGCCAGCAGCGAGGGACAGGGTTATGGCTACACCTTC,CASSEGQGYGYTF
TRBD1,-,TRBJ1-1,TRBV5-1,TGCGCCAGCAGCCAGGGACAGGGGGACACTGAAGCTTTCTTT,CASSQGQGDTEAFF
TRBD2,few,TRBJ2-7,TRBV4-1,TGCGCCAGCAGCCAACCGGGACTAGCGTCCTACGAGCAGTACTTC,CASSQPGLASYEQYF
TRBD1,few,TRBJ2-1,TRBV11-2,TGTGCCAGCAGCTTTGGGGACAGGGGGGGCGATGAGCAGTTCTTC,CASSFGDRGGDEQFF
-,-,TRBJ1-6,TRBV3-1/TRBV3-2,TGTGCCAGCAGCCGTGGCAGGGTAGAAAATTCACCCCTCCACTTT,CASSRGRVENSPLHF
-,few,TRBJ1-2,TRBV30,TGTGCCTGGAGTATAGGAGGGACGTATGGCTACACCTTC,CAWSIGGTYGYTF
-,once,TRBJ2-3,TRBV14,TGTGCCAGCAGCCCAAGAGGGTTCGGAGCAGACCGCACAGATACGCAGTATTTT,CASSPRGFGADRTDTQYF
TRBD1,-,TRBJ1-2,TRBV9,TGTGCCAGCAGAGAAGGGGACAGGGGCGGTGGCTACACCTTC,CASREGDRGGGYTF
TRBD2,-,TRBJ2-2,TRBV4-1,TGCGCCAGCAGCCAACCGGGACTAAGGTCCGGGGAGCTGTTTTTT,CASSQPGLRSGELFF
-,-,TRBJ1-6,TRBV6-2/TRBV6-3,TGTGCCAGCAGTGATCCGGGAAATTCACCCCTCCACTTT,CASSDPGNSPLHF
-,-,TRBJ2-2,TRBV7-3,TGTGCCAGCAGCTTTGCGGGAAACACCGGGGAGCTGTTTTTT,CASSFAGNTGELFF
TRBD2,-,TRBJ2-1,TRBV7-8,TGTGCCAGCAGCTTTCTAGCGGGTTTAGCTTCCTACAATGAGCAGTTCTTC,CASSFLAGLASYNEQFF
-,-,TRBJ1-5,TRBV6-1,TGTGCCAGCAGTGAAGGCGGGGGGACTCAGCCCCAGCATTTT,CASSEGGGTQPQHF